The text below deals with one T cell receptor (beta chain). The clone's antigen remains unknown. Per-base quality was not reported, and no clone a single base away is much larger than it. RNA was extracted using the RNeasy kit, and roughly 0.5 to 1 ug of the RNA was reverse transcribed with random hexamers. TCR beta CDR3 regions were amplified with the immunoSEQ multiplex PCR assay covering 54 Vbeta and 13 Jbeta segments. PCR amplification bias was corrected using a synthetic template baseline for primer optimization and computational correction. Per the authors' processing: Reads were assigned to V, D and J genes according to IMGT and analyzed in immunoSEQ Analyzer, with only productive sequences retained. Clonality was calculated as one minus the Shannon entropy normalized by log2 of the number of productive unique sequences. Public and private clones were assessed among the 100 most prevalent clones of each patient and control. Clones were defined as Susac-specific when absent from the healthy and MS cohorts, from fewer than 1,300 published viral clones and from other ImmuneACCESS disease sequences. TCRdb reran the public reads through fastp at Q25 and MiXCR, keeping productive beta chains. Duplicate CDR3 protein sequences are folded into a single record with the most common DNA and genes. These V and J calls are TCRdb output, not the study's own analysis. The sample data list 250,000 to 300,000 distinct CDR3 sequences, and approximately 85% of these were observed just once. The ten most abundant clones make up 0.21% of the sample.

Peripheral blood CD8+ and CD4+ T cells from healthy donors, Susac syndrome patients and multiple sclerosis patients were profiled using high-throughput TCR beta sequencing. The multiple sclerosis controls were treatment-naive patients who had stable or active relapsing-remitting disease and met the revised McDonald criteria. Bulk CD8+ and CD4+ T cells were purified magnetically by negative isolation, whereas CD8+ TEMRA cells were enriched by FACS. Blood was drawn into EDTA tubes, processed within 24 hours, and PBMCs were isolated by density gradient centrifugation. PBMCs intended for TCR sequencing were cryopreserved in liquid nitrogen and thawed later in a water bath at 37 degrees C. A purity of at least 90% was achieved for sorted or isolated CD4+, CD8+ and CD8+ TEMRA cells. The entry originates in a study of CD8 T cells in Susac syndrome (dated 2019 in TCRdb). Describing the broader study: Whether CD8+ T cell activation and differentiation in Susac syndrome was antigen driven was tested using repertoire sequencing. The clonality of the CD8+ T cell repertoire was compared across 12 healthy donors, roughly 14 Susac syndrome patients and under 18 multiple sclerosis patients. The research as a whole found: The TCR sequencing and HLA analysis was acknowledged to have included a relatively small number of individuals.

CDR3 length: 11 amino acids, cysteine to phenylalanine. Only CDR3 DNA remains: 33 bases, in frame from the first base. V loses 6 bases, J loses 6 bases, and the germline ends lie 9 bases apart. For CDR1 and CDR2, the germline V gene lists MNHEY and SVGAGI. Sequencing input: CD8+ T cells from PBMCs. This clonotype was obtained from a human donor with multiple sclerosis. The receptor chain draws on TRBV6-5 and TRBJ2-7; the D gene is perhaps TRBD1, from 6 matching bases. The CDR3 has the sequence CASSQGSEQYF. The nucleotides are TGTGCCAGCAGCCAGGGGTCCGAGCAGTACTTC.